This passage covers 32 T cell receptor beta chains from one sample sequenced in a study of lymphopenia after photon versus proton radiotherapy. Generated by immunoSEQ multiplex PCR, the TCRdb table keeps only in-frame clones and is missing some. The table has some 70,000 clones, over 80% seen once. This specimen consisted of peripheral blood, obtained from a patient treated with proton-based radiotherapy. Source of these receptors: an elderly man with esophageal cancer.

The chain's CDR3 is CASSPGRSSGNTIYF. The CDR3 coding sequence is TGTGCCAGCAGTCCAGGTCGGTCCTCTGGAAACACCATATATTTT. The chain couples TRBV27 to TRBJ1-3; D is uncertain. V dropped 5 bases and J dropped 0 bases, with 11 bases sitting between them. Germline V gene sequence: CDR1 MNHEY, CDR2 SMNVEV (reference sequence). The CDR3 runs to 15 residues.

V usage is TRBV6-6 and J usage is TRBJ1-5; the D gene is possibly TRBD1 (6 bases). The ends were cut back, 0 bases at V and 5 bases at J, with 8 bases in the middle. Germline V gives CDR1 MNHNY, CDR2 SVGAGI (reference sequence). CDR3 length: 14 residues. The CDR3 protein is CASSYSAGDQPQHF. CDR3 nucleotide sequence: TGTGCCAGCAGTTACTCGGCAGGGGATCAGCCCCAGCATTTT.

The chain joins TRBV19 to TRBJ2-3; D assignment may be TRBD1 or TRBD2 (6 bases each). The germline V and J ends were trimmed by 6 bases and 6 bases, with 16 bases remaining between them. Germline V gene lookup returns CDR1 LNHDA and CDR2 SQIVND (reference sequence). This CDR3 comprises 14 residues. In DNA form, the CDR3 reads TGTGCCAGTAGCCTTCAACGGGGGCGGGATACGCAGTATTTT. Translation gives CASSLQRGRDTQYF.

The rearrangement joins TRBV30 to TRBJ2-7; 8 bases fit TRBD1. The germline CDR1 and CDR2 sequences are GTSNPN and SVGIG (reference sequence). V lost 5 bases to trimming and J lost 12 bases; unmatched junction nucleotides: 18. The CDR3 runs to 14 residues. CDR3 sequence: CAWPKTGAGSFSYF. CDR3 DNA sequence: TGTGCCTGGCCTAAGACAGGGGCCGGGAGCTTCTCGTACTTC.

The V and J genes are TRBV18 and TRBJ1-5; D not certain. Germline V gives CDR1 KGHSH, CDR2 LQKENI. The CDR3 spans 14 residues. V lost 6 bases to trimming and J lost 2 bases, with 11 bases between them. The CDR3 here is CASSPSSGNQPQHF. The CDR3 DNA reads TGTGCCAGCTCTCCCTCGTCGGGCAATCAGCCCCAGCATTTT.

The CDR3 DNA sequence: TGCAGTGCTGGCGACTCTTACACCTTC. Protein product: CSAGDSYTF. The rearrangement uses TRBV20-1 and TRBJ1-2; no clear D. Looked up from germline, CDR1 is DFQATT and CDR2 is SNEGSKA (reference sequence). The CDR3 totals 9 residues. V shed 5 bases and J shed 11 bases, with 9 bases lying between them.

This clone was counted between two and nine times. V gene TRBV27 combines with J gene TRBJ2-5; no clear D. CDR3 size: 12 residues. V was trimmed by 3 bases and J by 4 bases, leaving 6 bases between them. Germline V gene lookup returns CDR1 MNHEY and CDR2 SMNVEV (reference sequence). CDR3 loop: CASSLAGETQYF. CDR3 nucleotide sequence: TGTGCCAGCAGTTTGGCCGGAGAGACCCAGTACTTC.

The genes are TRBV2 and TRBJ2-5; 7 bases are a match to TRBD2. The trim removed 8 bases at V and 4 bases at J, leaving 10 bases unmatched. Germline CDR1 is SNHLY and CDR2 is FYNNEI. This CDR3 contains 14 residues. This CDR3 reads CASFGGSRPETQYF. DNA of the CDR3: TGTGCCAGCTTCGGCGGGAGTCGACCAGAGACCCAGTACTTC.

The CDR3 region has the DNA TGTGCCAGTAGTTGGGACAGTAAATCCGGTGGCTACACCTTC. It translates to CASSWDSKSGGYTF. J is TRBJ1-2 and V is TRBV19; 7 bases are a match to TRBD1. The germline CDR1 and CDR2 sequences are LNHDA and SQIVND (reference sequence). The V gene end was trimmed by 5 bases and the J gene end by 7 bases; junction bases not matched to a gene: 10. The CDR3 length is 14 residues.

The chain recombines TRBV19 with TRBJ2-5; D call uncertain. The CDR3 is 17 amino acids. Germline CDR1 LNHDA, CDR2 SQIVND (reference sequence). Between the trimmed V and J ends, which lost 5 bases and 4 bases, there was a span of 23 bases. CDR3 DNA: TGTGCCAGTAGTTCCGTCACGCACTTACCTCCTCCAGAGACCCAGTACTTC. As protein: CASSSVTHLPPPETQYF.

This sequence joins TRBV4-3 and TRBJ1-4; 11 bases align to TRBD1. The V gene end was trimmed by 3 bases and the J gene end by 8 bases; junction bases not matched to a gene: 5. Germline CDR1 reads LGHNA; CDR2 reads YSLEER. The CDR3 has 15 residues. Here the CDR3 DNA reads TGCGCCAGCAGCCACGGACAGGGGGCTCGGGAAAAACTGTTTTTT. Its protein product is CASSHGQGAREKLFF.

The chain employs TRBV5-4 and TRBJ1-6; D gene ambiguous. The CDR3 runs 15 residues. Deletions cut 1 base from V and 8 bases from J, with 13 bases between. CDR1 SGHNT and CDR2 YYREEE come from the germline V gene (reference sequence). The CDR3 spells CASSLSPKSDSPLHF. The CDR3 DNA is TGTGCCAGCAGCTTGTCCCCCAAGTCTGATTCACCCCTCCACTTT.

The rearrangement joins TRBV15 to TRBJ2-2; D uncertain. The CDR3 has 15 residues. Trimming took off 5 bases at V and 2 bases at J, with 12 bases between the two ends. Per the germline V gene, CDR1 is LNHNV and CDR2 is YYDKDF (reference sequence). CDR3 residues: CATSPRAPNTGELFF. CDR3 nucleotide sequence: TGTGCCACCAGCCCCCGGGCCCCCAACACCGGGGAGCTGTTTTTT.

The count of this clone is one. The J gene is TRBJ2-5, the V gene TRBV12-5; weak D call: TRBD2 (5 bases). This CDR3 has 13 residues. Germline V gene data show CDR1 as LGHNT and CDR2 as FRNRAP. Deletions cut 6 bases from V and 0 bases from J, with 8 bases between. The CDR3 DNA follows: TGTGCTAGTGGCCCGGACTACCAAGAGACCCAGTACTTC. Protein product: CASGPDYQETQYF.

The V call is TRBV5-8, the J call TRBJ1-3; D is undetermined. V lost 0 bases and J 2 bases, leaving 12 bases between the germline ends. Germline values: CDR1 SGHTS, CDR2 YDEGEE. The CDR3 is made up of 16 amino acids. The CDR3 loop reads CASSLARQTTGNTIYF. As DNA, the CDR3 is TGTGCCAGCAGCTTGGCCAGGCAGACGACTGGAAACACCATATATTTT. Combining the CDR3 with reference TRBV5-8 and TRBJ1-3 gives the whole variable domain EAGVTQSPTHLIKTRGQQATLRCSPISGHTSVYWYQQALGLGLQFLLWYDEGEERNRGNFPPRFSGRQFPNYSSELNVNALELEDSALYLCASSLARQTTGNTIYFGEGSWLTVV.

This chain connects TRBV15 to TRBJ2-1; the D gene is possibly TRBD2 (6 bases). The CDR3 covers 16 residues. Germline lookup yields CDR1 LNHNV and CDR2 YYDKDF (reference sequence). V lost 5 bases to trimming and J lost 0 bases, with 14 bases between them. The DNA for the CDR3 is TGTGCCACCAGCGTAATTAGCGGTAGCTCCTACAATGAGCAGTTCTTC. Encoded protein: CATSVISGSSYNEQFF.

J is TRBJ1-2 and V is TRBV5-4; 7 bases line up with TRBD1. The V and J ends lost 2 bases and 7 bases, in that order; junction bases with no gene match: 8. Germline lookup yields CDR1 SGHNT and CDR2 YYREEE (reference sequence). The CDR3 runs 14 residues. The CDR3 coding sequence is TGTGCCAGCAGCTTCCCAGAGGGGGCGGGTGGCTACACCTTC. Protein product: CASSFPEGAGGYTF.

The CDR3 is CASSSGLAGSYEQYF. CDR3 DNA sequence: TGTGCCAGCAGCTCAGGACTAGCGGGTTCCTACGAGCAGTACTTC. The chain recombines TRBV7-9 with TRBJ2-7; 11 bases line up with TRBD2. The germline CDR1 and CDR2 sequences are SEHNR and FQNEAQ (reference sequence). The CDR3 length is 15 residues. J gave up 1 base and V 4 bases, and 3 bases lay outside the gene matches.

V gene TRBV4-3 combines with J gene TRBJ1-2; TRBD1 matches at 10 bases. The V gene end was trimmed by 2 bases and the J gene end by 2 bases; junction bases not matched to a gene: 5. Germline V gene lookup returns CDR1 LGHNA and CDR2 YSLEER. The CDR3 extends over 16 amino acids. The CDR3 region has the DNA TGCGCCAGCAGCCAAAGGGGACAGGGGTTAAACTATGGCTACACCTTC. This gives the protein CASSQRGQGLNYGYTF.

The chain is built from TRBV6-5 and TRBJ1-1, with unresolved D. The CDR3 runs to 13 residues. Trimming shortened V by 2 bases and J by 0 bases, and 4 bases separated the two germline ends. Germline lookup yields CDR1 MNHEY and CDR2 SVGAGI. The CDR3 is CASSYDLNTEAFF. The DNA of the CDR3 is TGTGCCAGCAGTTACGATCTGAACACTGAAGCTTTCTTT.

The chain recombines TRBV6-1 with TRBJ2-5, with 7 bases lining up with TRBD1. J lost 6 bases, V lost 1 base, and 8 bases had no gene match. CDR1 is MNHNS and CDR2 is SASEGT in the germline V gene. This CDR3 has 15 residues. The CDR3 sequence is CASSEDRTGQQTQYF. CDR3 in DNA: TGTGCCAGCAGTGAAGATAGGACAGGACAACAGACCCAGTACTTC.

The CDR3 DNA reads TGTGCCACAAGTGCGGGACGGGTCACTGAAGCTTTCTTT. Encoded protein: CATSAGRVTEAFF. The rearrangement links TRBV6-1 to TRBJ1-1, with a tentative D call TRBD1 (5 bases). Germline V gene lookup returns CDR1 MNHNS and CDR2 SASEGT. Trimming took 10 bases from V and 4 from J, leaving 16 bases between them. This CDR3 comprises 13 residues.

This chain connects TRBV28 to TRBJ2-2; no firm D call. Germline CDR1 MDHEN, CDR2 SYDVKM. This CDR3 has 15 residues. V lost 3 bases and J 2 bases, leaving 10 bases between the germline ends. The CDR3 spells CASSLWSANTGELFF. In nucleotides, the CDR3 is TGTGCCAGCAGTTTGTGGTCTGCTAACACCGGGGAGCTGTTTTTT.

The chain couples TRBV4-2 to TRBJ2-4; D gene ambiguous. The CDR3 loop spans 12 amino acids. The germline gives CDR1 LGHNA, CDR2 YNFKEQ. V was shortened by 9 bases and J by 0 bases, with 6 bases between the two germline ends. This CDR3 is CASAIAKNIQYF. The CDR3 DNA is TGTGCCAGTGCTATAGCCAAAAACATTCAGTACTTC.

A single count supports this clone. The chain joins TRBV5-1 to TRBJ2-3; 12 bases are shared with TRBD2. From germline, CDR1 is SGHRS and CDR2 YFSETQ. V shed 6 bases, J shed 3 bases, and the junction held 8 bases outside the gene matches. The CDR3 has 16 amino acids. This chain's CDR3 is CASTFLAGGLTDTQYF. DNA of the CDR3: TGCGCCAGCACCTTCCTAGCGGGAGGGCTGACAGATACGCAGTATTTT.

The V gene is TRBV10-1, the J gene TRBJ2-1; 10 bases map to TRBD2. CDR3 length: 18 residues. J lost 0 bases, V lost 5 bases, and 10 bases had no gene match. The germline CDR1 and CDR2 sequences are WNHNN and SYGVQD (reference sequence). CDR3 nucleotide sequence: TGCGCCAGCAGTACTCGGACGGTAGCGGGGGGCTCCTACAATGAGCAGTTCTTC. Its protein product is CASSTRTVAGGSYNEQFF.

J is TRBJ1-2 and V is TRBV4-1, with 11 positions matching TRBD1. The V gene's germline CDR1 is MGHRA and CDR2 YSYEKL. V trimming: 1 base; J trimming: 3 bases; junction bases outside the gene matches: 10. CDR3 size: 18 residues. The CDR3 region has the DNA TGCGCCAGCAGCCAAGGCCCCTTAGGGACAGGGGGACACTATGGCTACACCTTC. Translated: CASSQGPLGTGGHYGYTF.

The rearrangement joins TRBV19 to TRBJ1-2; tentatively, D is TRBD1 (6 bases). Germline CDR1 LNHDA, CDR2 SQIVND (reference sequence). V shed 7 bases and J shed 8 bases, with 17 bases lying between them. The CDR3 is 13 amino acids. CDR3 bases: TGTGCCAGTACCTCGTTACAGGGACGGGGCTACACCTTC. Its translation is CASTSLQGRGYTF.

The rearrangement uses TRBV4-1 and TRBJ1-2; D is unresolved. This CDR3 contains 17 residues. The germline gives CDR1 MGHRA, CDR2 YSYEKL. The V end was cut by 1 base, the J end by 5 bases, with 20 bases between. The chain's CDR3 is CASSQVTDALTGYGYTF. The CDR3 DNA follows: TGCGCCAGCAGCCAAGTCACCGATGCTTTGACGGGGTATGGCTACACCTTC.

The chain has TRBV5-3 and TRBJ2-7, with 10 positions matching TRBD2. TRBV5-3 falls under the ORF class, with uncertain function. The CDR3 extends over 15 amino acids. Losses at the gene ends were 0 bases for V and 6 bases for J; bases not matched to a gene: 6. The DNA of the CDR3 is TGTGCCAGAAGCTTGGCGGCTAGCGGGGGAAGCGAGCAGTACTTC. Its translation is CARSLAASGGSEQYF.

The chain is built from TRBV19 and TRBJ2-2; 9 bases agree with TRBD2. CDR3 length equals 15 residues. V was clipped by 6 bases and J by 3 bases; unmatched bases: 5. Germline V gene sequence: CDR1 LNHDA, CDR2 SQIVND (reference sequence). Here the CDR3 reads CASSRGLADTGELFF. In nucleotides, the CDR3 is TGTGCCAGTAGCCGGGGACTAGCAGACACCGGGGAGCTGTTTTTT.

The CDR3 coding sequence is TGTGCCAGCAGTAGGACAGGGGCGAATCCATTGAACACTGAAGCTTTCTTT. This codes for CASSRTGANPLNTEAFF. The V and J genes are TRBV7-8 and TRBJ1-1, with 9 bases identical to TRBD1. The length of the CDR3 is 17 residues. Germline CDR1 is SGHVS and CDR2 is FQNEAQ. The junction had 11 bases not matched to a gene; V was cut back by 6 bases and J by 0 bases.